The rows below give T cell receptor beta chains drawn from one sample of a study of response to subunit inactivated influenza vaccine. TCRdb reprocessed the RT-PCR reads with MiXCR, giving one entry per CDR3 protein. This sample has 550,000 to 650,000 distinct CDR3 sequences; approximately 10% occur once, and the top ten carry around 9.6%. The specimen was PBMCs from blood, collected on the day of vaccination. All receptors derive from a man aged 45-65 years who received an inactivated influenza vaccine. CDR3s include the opening cysteine and the closing phenylalanine or tryptophan. A D gene is named only where the DNA matches it firmly. Only some rows state a clone size, as once, few, many or a class for expanded clones.

-	TRBV28	-	TRBJ2-7	CASSLGQAGYEQYF	TGTGCCAGCAGTTTGGGTCAGGCCGGCTACGAGCAGTACTTC
-	TRBV5-6	-	TRBJ2-1	CASSPEDYNEQFF	TGTGCCAGCAGCCCGGAGGACTACAATGAGCAGTTCTTC
-	TRBV20-1	-	TRBJ2-2	CSATGELFF	TGCAGTGCTACCGGGGAGCTGTTTTTT
TRBD1	TRBV15	-	TRBJ1-5	CATSRDRRGQAEGQPQHF	TGTGCCACCAGCAGAGATAGGAGGGGACAGGCCGAAGGTCAGCCCCAGCATTTT
-	TRBV5-1	few	TRBJ2-1	CASSLGQSDQEQFF	TGCGCCAGCAGCTTGGGACAATCGGACCAAGAGCAGTTCTTC
-	TRBV6-6	-	TRBJ2-1	CAIGYEQFF	TGTGCCATCGGCTATGAGCAGTTCTTC
-	TRBV20-1	few	TRBJ1-1	CSARDLGGLPEAFF	TGCAGTGCTAGAGATTTAGGTGGGTTGCCTGAAGCTTTCTTT
-	TRBV7-9	many	TRBJ1-1	CASSFTGTMDAEAFF	TGTGCCAGCAGTTTTACCGGGACGATGGACGCTGAAGCTTTCTTT
TRBD1	TRBV29-1	-	TRBJ2-3	CSVEDLAGGYTQYF	TGCAGCGTTGAAGATCTGGCAGGGGGCTATACGCAGTATTTT
TRBD2	TRBV6-5	-	TRBJ2-2	CASSHSASGVSGELFF	TGTGCCAGCAGTCACTCAGCTAGCGGGGTCAGCGGGGAGCTGTTTTTT
-	TRBV18	-	TRBJ2-5	CASSPPSTNQETQYF	TGTGCCAGCTCACCACCGTCGACCAACCAAGAGACCCAGTACTTC
TRBD2	TRBV29-1	many	TRBJ2-2	CSAGGTSRGELFF	TGCAGCGCCGGGGGGACTAGCAGAGGGGAGCTGTTTTTT
-	TRBV6-1	few	TRBJ2-2	CASSDYRELKHTGELFF	TGTGCCAGCTCCGACTACCGGGAGTTAAAGCACACCGGGGAGCTGTTTTTT
-	TRBV7-9	-	TRBJ2-4	CASSPSLAKNIQYF	TGTGCCAGCAGCCCGTCTCTGGCCAAAAACATTCAGTACTTC
TRBD2	TRBV5-1	-	TRBJ2-3	CASSPGGTSGIAQYF	TGCGCCAGCAGCCCGGGCGGGACTAGCGGAATAGCGCAGTATTTT
TRBD1	TRBV5-5	-	TRBJ1-6	CASSKGTGDSPLHF	TGTGCCAGCAGCAAAGGGACAGGGGATTCACCCCTCCACTTT
-	TRBV29-1	many	TRBJ1-1	CSVQGVMNTEAFF	TGCAGCGTTCAGGGTGTGATGAACACTGAAGCTTTCTTT
-	TRBV11-2	few	TRBJ1-1	CASSLGGRLNTEAFF	TGTGCCAGCAGCTTAGGTGGCAGACTGAACACTGAAGCTTTCTTT
-	TRBV5-1	-	TRBJ2-5	CASSATGRQQETQYF	TGCGCCAGCAGCGCAACAGGGAGGCAACAAGAGACCCAGTACTTC
-	TRBV6-2/TRBV6-3	-	TRBJ1-6	CASSSPEAPLHF	TGTGCCAGCAGTTCCCCCGAGGCGCCCCTCCACTTT
TRBD2	TRBV2	-	TRBJ2-1	CASRLAGGLEQFF	TGTGCCAGCAGACTAGCGGGGGGGCTTGAGCAGTTCTTC
TRBD1	TRBV11-2	many	TRBJ2-5	CASSDGQGVIRETQYF	TGTGCCAGCAGCGACGGACAGGGGGTAATCCGGGAGACCCAGTACTTC
TRBD2	TRBV12-3/TRBV12-4	few	TRBJ2-1	CASSLRTSRNNEQFF	TGTGCCAGCAGCCTACGGACTAGCAGGAACAATGAGCAGTTCTTC
-	TRBV7-9	many	TRBJ1-1	CASSPGRSLNTEAFF	TGTGCCAGCAGCCCCGGGCGGTCCTTGAACACTGAAGCTTTCTTT
-	TRBV12-3/TRBV12-4	few	TRBJ2-2	CASTLDRLGTGELFF	TGTGCCAGCACCCTCGACAGGCTAGGCACCGGGGAGCTGTTTTTT
TRBD1	TRBV20-1	-	TRBJ2-1	CSAKTGTGVYNEQFF	TGCAGTGCCAAGACCGGGACAGGGGTCTACAATGAGCAGTTCTTC
TRBD1	TRBV12-3/TRBV12-4	few	TRBJ2-7	CASSLKGQGVFEQYF	TGTGCCAGCAGTTTAAAGGGACAGGGGGTGTTCGAGCAGTACTTC
TRBD2	TRBV7-2	-	TRBJ2-7	CASSSALAGVYEQYF	TGTGCCAGCAGCTCCGCCCTAGCGGGAGTGTACGAGCAGTACTTC
TRBD1	TRBV6-5	-	TRBJ1-1	CASSSSTGGTEAFF	TGTGCCAGCAGCTCCTCCACAGGGGGCACTGAAGCTTTCTTT
-	TRBV6-2/TRBV6-3	-	TRBJ1-2	CASSYSDGYTF	TGTGCCAGCAGTTACTCGGATGGCTACACCTTC
TRBD2	TRBV27	-	TRBJ2-2	CASGLTSGSLGELFF	TGTGCCAGCGGCTTGACTAGCGGGAGTTTAGGGGAGCTGTTTTTT
-	TRBV29-1	few	TRBJ2-7	CSVEGTRYEQYF	TGCAGCGTTGAAGGAACTAGGTACGAGCAGTACTTC
-	TRBV9	-	TRBJ2-5	CASSVSHSKETQYF	TGTGCCAGCAGCGTATCCCACAGCAAGGAGACCCAGTACTTC
-	TRBV24-1	many	TRBJ2-1	CATSPSAELYNEQFF	TGTGCCACCAGTCCCTCGGCGGAGCTTTACAATGAGCAGTTCTTC
TRBD1	TRBV10-3	few	TRBJ2-7	CAIRDRGSYEQYF	TGTGCCATCAGGGACAGGGGCTCCTACGAGCAGTACTTC
TRBD2	TRBV24-1	few	TRBJ2-3	CATSDRGRRTDTQYF	TGTGCCACCAGTGATCGCGGGAGACGGACAGATACGCAGTATTTT
-	TRBV27	-	TRBJ2-6	CASSLAWGGTGANVLTF	TGTGCCAGCAGTTTAGCCTGGGGGGGCACCGGGGCCAACGTCCTGACTTTC
TRBD2	TRBV7-9	-	TRBJ2-1	CASSPSGTSLNEQFF	TGTGCCAGCAGCCCGTCCGGGACTAGTCTCAATGAGCAGTTCTTC
-	TRBV12-3/TRBV12-4	-	TRBJ2-1	CASSSFTEWNEQFF	TGTGCCAGCAGTTCGTTCACTGAATGGAATGAGCAGTTCTTC
-	TRBV6-2/TRBV6-3	few	TRBJ2-7	CASSYSGADSLTYEQYF	TGTGCCAGCAGTTACTCGGGAGCGGACAGCCTAACCTACGAGCAGTACTTC
-	TRBV5-1	many	TRBJ2-2	CASSLFGPNTGELFF	TGCGCCAGCAGCTTGTTCGGGCCGAACACCGGGGAGCTGTTTTTT
-	TRBV20-1	few	TRBJ2-7	CSARLVNYEQYF	TGCAGTGCTAGATTAGTAAACTACGAGCAGTACTTC
TRBD1	TRBV7-9	-	TRBJ1-2	CASSFLGTGNYGYTF	TGTGCCAGCAGCTTCCTCGGGACAGGGAACTATGGCTACACCTTC
-	TRBV19	few	TRBJ2-3	CASRRAPEPDTQYF	TGTGCCAGTAGAAGGGCCCCCGAACCAGATACGCAGTATTTT